Listed below are T cell receptor beta chains from one sample, sequenced in a study of T cell responses to AZD1222 COVID-19 vaccine. TCRdb's copy holds only in-frame clones and misses some; the assay was immunoSEQ multiplex PCR. The data contain roughly 120,000 clones, roughly 92% of them seen just once; the ten biggest clones take up around 2.5%. The material was peripheral blood, obtained 28 days after the second AZD1222 dose. The receptors derive from an adult who received the AZD1222 COVID-19 vaccine. The CDR3 runs from the conserved cysteine through the conserved F or W. The D gene is left open where the match is weak. Clone size is shown for a subset of rows, as once, few, many or a class of expanded clone.

-	12	-	TRBJ1-5	TRBV19	CATRQSNQPQHF	TGTGCCACACGACAGAGCAATCAGCCCCAGCATTTT
-	14	once	TRBJ2-7	TRBV11-2	CASSPLKARAEQYF	TGTGCCAGCAGCCCTTTGAAGGCCCGAGCAGAGCAGTACTTC
-	11	-	TRBJ2-7	TRBV7-9	CASSPAGEQYF	TGTGCCAGCAGCCCTGCGGGGGAGCAGTACTTC
-	13	-	TRBJ1-2	TRBV3-1/TRBV3-2	CASSQDQGYGYTF	TGTGCCAGCAGCCAAGATCAGGGCTATGGCTACACCTTC
TRBD1	15	-	TRBJ1-5	TRBV24-1	CATDRDRNSNQPQHF	TGTGCCACCGACCGGGACAGGAATAGCAATCAGCCCCAGCATTTT
TRBD1	15	-	TRBJ1-2	TRBV24-1	CATSDLRQGVYGYTF	TGTGCCACCAGTGATTTGAGGCAGGGGGTCTATGGCTACACCTTC
TRBD1	15	-	TRBJ2-7	TRBV18	CASSPGTGKTYEQYF	TGTGCCAGCTCACCCGGGACAGGGAAGACCTACGAGCAGTACTTC
-	14	-	TRBJ2-5	TRBV5-1	CASSRAGFQETQYF	TGCGCCAGCAGTCGAGCAGGTTTCCAAGAGACCCAGTACTTC
-	16	once	TRBJ1-3	TRBV3-1/TRBV3-2	CASSHTPRPSGNTIYF	TGTGCCAGCAGCCATACTCCCCGGCCCTCTGGAAACACCATATATTTT
TRBD1	16	-	TRBJ2-7	TRBV5-4	CASSFKTGTSSYEQYF	TGTGCCAGCAGCTTTAAGACAGGGACCTCCTCCTACGAGCAGTACTTC
TRBD2	14	-	TRBJ2-3	TRBV7-3	CASSLRAGGDTQYF	TGTGCCAGCAGCTTAAGAGCGGGGGGAGATACGCAGTATTTT
-	13	-	TRBJ1-4	TRBV19	CASSETAYEKLFF	TGTGCCAGTAGTGAGACAGCTTATGAAAAACTGTTTTTT
-	13	-	TRBJ1-1	TRBV11-2	CASSTRLVTEAFF	TGTGCCAGCAGCACCCGTTTGGTCACTGAAGCTTTCTTT
-	15	-	TRBJ1-1	TRBV7-9	CASSLGGRSGTEAFF	TGTGCCAGCAGCTTAGGAGGCAGGTCTGGCACTGAAGCTTTCTTT
-	15	-	TRBJ1-6	TRBV6-4	CASSPPGGLNSPLHF	TGTGCCAGCAGTCCCCCGGGGGGACTTAATTCACCCCTCCACTTT
-	13	-	TRBJ1-1	TRBV19	CASSIRPVSEAFF	TGTGCCAGTAGTATTCGCCCAGTCTCGGAGGCTTTCTTT
-	15	-	TRBJ1-4	TRBV5-4	CASSLGFGANEKLFF	TGTGCCAGCAGCTTGGGGTTTGGGGCTAATGAAAAACTGTTTTTT
TRBD2	15	-	TRBJ2-7	TRBV7-2	CASSFIAGGNYEQYF	TGTGCCAGCAGCTTTATAGCGGGGGGTAACTACGAGCAGTACTTC
-	13	-	TRBJ2-1	TRBV7-3	CASSVIGGNEQFF	TGTGCCAGCAGCGTAATTGGGGGTAATGAGCAGTTCTTC
-	14	-	TRBJ2-7	TRBV5-1	CASSPDGLSYEQYF	TGCGCCAGCAGCCCAGACGGACTGTCCTACGAGCAGTACTTC
-	15	-	TRBJ1-2	TRBV3-1/TRBV3-2	CASSKIGGFPYGYTF	TGTGCCAGCAGCAAAATCGGTGGGTTCCCTTATGGCTACACCTTC
TRBD2	13	-	TRBJ2-1	TRBV5-4	CASSLPGGGEQFF	TGTGCCAGCAGCTTGCCCGGGGGAGGGGAGCAGTTCTTC
-	13	-	TRBJ2-3	TRBV3-1/TRBV3-2	CASKPLGFDTQYF	TGTGCCAGCAAGCCACTGGGATTTGATACGCAGTATTTT
-	14	-	TRBJ1-4	TRBV5-4	CASSLGGGNEKLFF	TGTGCCAGCAGCTTGGGGGGGGGTAATGAAAAACTGTTTTTT
-	16	-	TRBJ2-3	TRBV7-3	CASSPQFGGATDTQYF	TGTGCCAGCAGCCCCCAATTTGGCGGGGCCACAGATACGCAGTATTTT
-	16	-	TRBJ1-4	TRBV7-2	CASSTPPGTVNEKLFF	TGTGCCAGCAGCACCCCACCGGGGACGGTTAATGAAAAACTGTTTTTT
-	14	-	TRBJ1-2	TRBV12-5	CASGFGELNYGYTF	TGTGCTAGTGGTTTCGGGGAGCTTAACTATGGCTACACCTTC
-	13	-	TRBJ1-1	TRBV19	CASSELPGTEAFF	TGTGCCAGTAGTGAGCTCCCGGGCACTGAAGCTTTCTTT
-	15	-	TRBJ2-5	TRBV5-8	CASSFRSLLQETQYF	TGTGCCAGCAGCTTCCGTTCCCTGCTCCAAGAGACCCAGTACTTC
-	16	once	TRBJ2-2	TRBV18	CASSPRWKGVTGELFF	TGTGCCAGCTCACCACGGTGGAAGGGGGTCACCGGGGAGCTGTTTTTT
TRBD1	17	-	TRBJ1-2	TRBV7-6	CASSLGALQGVNYGYTF	TGTGCCAGCAGCTTAGGAGCTCTCCAGGGGGTTAACTATGGCTACACCTTC
-	13	-	TRBJ1-1	TRBV7-9	CASSLAVETEAFF	TGTGCCAGCAGCTTAGCCGTGGAGACTGAAGCTTTCTTT
-	17	-	TRBJ2-3	TRBV4-2	CASSQFADLGGTDTQYF	TGTGCCAGCAGCCAATTCGCGGATCTGGGGGGCACAGATACGCAGTATTTT
TRBD1	16	-	TRBJ2-7	TRBV2	CASIKTRDRESYEQYF	TGTGCCAGCATCAAGACCCGGGACAGGGAAAGCTACGAGCAGTACTTC
TRBD2	15	-	TRBJ2-5	TRBV5-6	CASSLTSGGQETQYF	TGTGCCAGCAGCTTGACTAGCGGGGGGCAAGAGACCCAGTACTTC
-	15	-	TRBJ2-5	TRBV27	CASSFQGRGEETQYF	TGTGCCAGCAGTTTCCAGGGAAGGGGCGAAGAGACCCAGTACTTC
-	15	few	TRBJ1-1	TRBV5-1	CASSLGTVMNTEAFF	TGCGCCAGCAGCTTGGGGACAGTCATGAACACTGAAGCTTTCTTT
TRBD1	13	-	TRBJ2-7	TRBV5-4	CASSSGQSYEQYF	TGTGCCAGCAGCTCGGGACAGTCCTACGAGCAGTACTTC
-	15	-	TRBJ2-7	TRBV7-2	CASSTSWRGYYEQYF	TGTGCCAGCAGCACTTCCTGGCGGGGTTACTACGAGCAGTACTTC
-	13	-	TRBJ1-4	TRBV5-6	CASSFMSNEKLFF	TGTGCCAGCAGCTTTATGAGTAATGAAAAACTGTTTTTT
-	12	-	TRBJ1-5	TRBV5-5	CASSLVNQPQHF	TGTGCCAGCAGCTTGGTTAATCAGCCCCAGCATTTT
-	15	-	TRBJ1-6	TRBV11-2	CASSLDGTYNSPLHF	TGTGCCAGCAGCTTAGACGGAACCTATAATTCACCCCTCCACTTT
-	14	-	TRBJ2-3	TRBV2	CASSEGKWADTQYF	TGTGCCAGCAGTGAAGGAAAGTGGGCAGATACGCAGTATTTT
-	19	-	TRBJ2-5	TRBV6-2/TRBV6-3	CASSYSTSGTTIDQETQYF	TGTGCCAGCAGTTACTCGACATCGGGCACAACGATCGATCAAGAGACCCAGTACTTC
-	17	-	TRBJ1-1	TRBV10-3	CAISESIISEGNTEAFF	TGTGCCATCAGTGAGTCGATCATATCGGAGGGGAACACTGAAGCTTTCTTT
-	13	-	TRBJ1-5	TRBV30	CAWSVQERQPQHF	TGTGCCTGGAGTGTACAGGAGAGGCAGCCCCAGCATTTT
-	15	-	TRBJ1-4	TRBV4-1	CASSQGFGTNEKLFF	TGCGCCAGCAGCCAAGGTTTCGGAACTAATGAAAAACTGTTTTTT
-	14	-	TRBJ2-7	TRBV11-2	CASSYGGISGEQYF	TGTGCCAGCAGCTACGGTGGAATTTCGGGCGAGCAGTACTTC
-	14	once	TRBJ1-1	TRBV6-2/TRBV6-3	CASSPVRQNTEAFF	TGTGCCAGCAGCCCTGTGCGACAAAACACTGAAGCTTTCTTT
TRBD1	16	-	TRBJ1-6	TRBV5-4	CASSSGTALYYSPLHF	TGTGCCAGCAGCTCCGGGACAGCCCTATATTATTCACCCCTCCACTTT
-	15	-	TRBJ2-3	TRBV6-5	CASSYLGAGTDTQYF	TGTGCCAGCAGTTACCTGGGGGCCGGCACAGATACGCAGTATTTT
-	14	-	TRBJ1-4	TRBV10-3	CAISESGTNEKLFF	TGTGCCATCAGTGAGTCGGGGACTAATGAAAAACTGTTTTTT
-	11	-	TRBJ2-7	TRBV10-3	CAIGVGYEQYF	TGTGCCATCGGGGTAGGCTACGAGCAGTACTTC
-	13	-	TRBJ1-2	TRBV4-2	CASSLLDSGGYTF	TGTGCCAGCAGCCTCCTCGACAGCGGTGGCTACACCTTC
-	15	-	TRBJ1-2	TRBV13	CASSPNRVVDYGYTF	TGTGCCAGCAGCCCTAACAGGGTGGTCGACTATGGCTACACCTTC
-	15	-	TRBJ2-7	TRBV7-2	CASSLSWQGTYEQYF	TGTGCCAGCAGCTTATCTTGGCAGGGAACCTACGAGCAGTACTTC
TRBD2	17	-	TRBJ2-7	TRBV6-2/TRBV6-3	CASSYGRLAASSYEQYF	TGTGCCAGCAGTTACGGGCGACTAGCGGCTAGCTCCTACGAGCAGTACTTC
-	11	once	TRBJ2-3	TRBV29-1	CSVSPGLFQYF	TGCAGCGTTTCTCCGGGACTCTTTCAGTATTTT
-	14	-	TRBJ1-2	TRBV3-1/TRBV3-2	CASSQRGQSGGYTF	TGTGCCAGCAGCCAACGGGGACAATCGGGGGGCTACACCTTC
TRBD1	14	-	TRBJ2-3	TRBV7-2	CASSRTGLPDTQYF	TGTGCCAGCAGCAGGACAGGGCTCCCAGATACGCAGTATTTT